Listed here are 9 T cell receptor beta chains from one sample, sequenced in a study of CD8 T cells in Susac syndrome (dated by TCRdb to between 2019 and 2020). The library was made by the immunoSEQ multiplex PCR assay. RNA was extracted using the RNeasy kit, and about 0.45 to 1 ug of the RNA was reverse transcribed with random hexamers. TCRdb applied fastp at Q25 and MiXCR to the public reads, then kept only in-frame beta chains. Here each entry gathers all rows of one CDR3 protein and keeps the most common genes and DNA. Within this sample are about 300,000 distinct CDR3 sequences, with approximately 85% of them counted one time only. Roughly 0.21% of the sample is held by the ten biggest clonotypes. The sequencing sample was made of CD8+ T cells from PBMCs. All receptors come from a human donor with multiple sclerosis.

The chain recombines TRBV2 with TRBJ2-1, with 10 bases lining up with TRBD2. The CDR3 is 16 residues long. V was clipped by 5 bases and J by 4 bases; unmatched bases: 8. Germline V gene data show CDR1 as SNHLY and CDR2 as FYNNEI. Here the CDR3 reads CASSLSRTSGYNEQFF. Written as DNA, the CDR3 is TGTGCCAGCAGTCTTTCTAGGACTAGCGGATACAATGAGCAGTTCTTC. The full variable domain, with the rest looked up from reference TRBV2 and TRBJ2-1, is EPEVTQTPSHQVTQMGQEVILRCVPISNHLYFYWYRQILGQKVEFLVSFYNNEISEKSEIFDDQFSVERPDGSNFTLKIRSTKLEDSAMYFCASSLSRTSGYNEQFFGPGTRLTVL.

The chain combines TRBV3-1 with TRBJ2-1; 7 bases match TRBD2. This CDR3 spans 17 amino acids. V gave up 4 bases and J gave up 8 bases; unmatched junction bases: 17. From germline, CDR1 is LGHDT and CDR2 YNNKEL (reference sequence). CDR3 sequence (DNA): TGTGCCAGCAGCCGGCTCGAAGCGGGACTACTTAGCTATGAGCAGTTCTTC. Translating gives CASSRLEAGLLSYEQFF.

Of note for this clonotype: One junction end does not reproduce the germline sequence, and a read error may be involved. The chain is built from TRBV7-7 and TRBJ1-1; D is perhaps TRBD1 (5 bases). Germline loops: CDR1 SSHAT, CDR2 FNYEAQ (reference sequence). The CDR3 is 13 amino acids. The CDR3: CASSAGGTTEAFF. The CDR3, as DNA: TGTGCTAGCAGCGCGGGGGGTACCACTGAAGCTTTCTTT.

This clonotype was counted only a few times. This chain connects TRBV28 to TRBJ2-7; D is perhaps TRBD1 (6 bases). Germline V gene data show CDR1 as MDHEN and CDR2 as SYDVKM. Trimming left V 4 bases short and J 3 bases short, with 13 bases between. The CDR3 sequence is 14 residues long. The CDR3 spells CASSSPGQGYEQYF. CDR3 sequence (DNA): TGTGCCAGCAGTTCGCCGGGACAAGGCTACGAGCAGTACTTC. The variable domain in full, completed from reference TRBV28 and TRBJ2-7, reads DVKVTQSSRYLVKRTGEKVFLECVQDMDHENMFWYRQDPGLGLRLIYFSYDVKMKEKGDIPEGYSVSREKKERFSLILESASTNQTSMYLCASSSPGQGYEQYFGPGTRLTVT.

Here the CDR3 reads CAISEFSGILYEQYF. The DNA of the CDR3 is TGTGCCATCAGTGAATTTAGCGGGATCCTTTACGAGCAGTACTTC. V is TRBV10-3 and J is TRBJ2-7; 8 positions agree with TRBD2. J lost 4 bases, V lost 3 bases, and 8 bases had no gene match. Germline lookup yields CDR1 ENHRY and CDR2 SYGVKD. The CDR3 spans 15 residues.

Worth noting for this clonotype: The junction departs from the called germline gene at one end, perhaps through a read error. The chain carries TRBV28 and TRBJ1-5, with a possible D match to TRBD1 (6 bases). The CDR3 loop spans 14 amino acids. CDR1 and CDR2 (germline): MDHEN, SYDVKM. The DNA for the CDR3 is TGTGCCAGTCGAGAACAGGGAGATCCTCAGCCCCGGCATTTT. It is translated as CASREQGDPQPRHF.

The chain couples TRBV18 to TRBJ1-2, with 7 bases that match TRBD1. The CDR3 runs 14 residues. The V segment lost 2 bases and the J segment 7 bases; nucleotides outside the gene matches: 7. CDR1 is KGHSH, CDR2 LQKENI, per germline. CDR3 nucleotide sequence: TGTGCCAGCTCACCAAGACACAGGGGATGTGGCTACACCTTC. It is translated as CASSPRHRGCGYTF.

In this sample, this clonotype turned up a few times. The genes are TRBV28 and TRBJ2-1; TRBD1 agrees at 7 bases. The V gene end was trimmed by 5 bases and the J gene end by 4 bases; junction bases not matched to a gene: 8. Germline lookup yields CDR1 MDHEN and CDR2 SYDVKM. The CDR3 sequence is 15 residues long. CDR3 protein: CASSISGQVYNEQFF. CDR3 nucleotides: TGTGCCAGCAGTATATCAGGACAGGTTTACAATGAGCAGTTCTTC.

J is TRBJ2-7 and V is TRBV4-1; 8 bases agree with TRBD1. Losses at the gene ends were 0 bases for V and 0 bases for J; bases not matched to a gene: 4. The CDR3 consists of 16 residues. The germline gives CDR1 MGHRA, CDR2 YSYEKL. The CDR3 bases are TGCGCCAGCAGCCAAGAAGGGACAGGCAACTCCTACGAGCAGTACTTC. This translates into CASSQEGTGNSYEQYF.